These T cell receptor beta chains were read from a single sample in a study of T cells in Graves' hyperthyroidism and ophthalmopathy. One entry per CDR3 protein, called by TCRdb with MiXCR from the multiplex PCR reads. The sample holds under 400,000 distinct CDR3 sequences, around 14% seen once. The sequencing sample was made of blood. The source of these receptors is a woman aged 55-70 years with Graves' hyperthyroidism. Both conserved end residues are part of each CDR3. Not all rows give a size; the values are once, few, many and, for expanded clones, a class.

size: many
length: 12
V: TRBV7-3
CDR3: CASSPPGDTQYF

size: many
length: 14
V: TRBV10-3
CDR3: CAISQQGGTGELFF

size: many
length: 17
V: TRBV9
CDR3: CASSVDLISGSRGEQFF

size: many
length: 15
V: TRBV7-6
CDR3: CASSSRGAGNTEAFF

size: many
length: 13
V: TRBV20-1
CDR3: CSARQGAQDTQYF

size: NA
length: 14
V: TRBV11-2
CDR3: CASSPGTGPNEQYF

size: few
length: 15
V: TRBV12-3/TRBV12-4
CDR3: CASSLGGSGTGELFF

size: many
length: 19
V: TRBV11-3
CDR3: CASSLAGGGNRKLYNEQFF

size: NA
length: 14
V: TRBV19
CDR3: CASNNPGLNTEAFF

size: many
length: 13
V: TRBV2
CDR3: CASSPSGRMGYTF